The TCR beta chain described here comes from a study of regulatory T cells in long-lasting Graves disease. Building the TCR beta libraries relied on iRepertoire HTBI primers, and CDR3 regions underwent Arm-PCR. TCRdb processed the multiplex PCR reads anew with MiXCR; each CDR3 protein has one entry. The data hold hundreds of thousands of distinct CDR3 sequences, with more than 15% observed a single time. The V gene's germline CDR1 is MNHEY and CDR2 SMNVEV (reference sequence). The CDR3 is 15 amino acids. V was shortened by 4 bases and J by 2 bases, with 15 bases between the two germline ends. Documented time point: newly diagnosed GD, antithyroid drugs for less than 3 months. PBMC-extracted RNA yielded the TCR library. These data were also reused for a study on T cells in Graves' hyperthyroidism and ophthalmopathy. From that second work: Patients with ophthalmopathy were separated from those with stable hyperthyroidism by a 13 V-J model. The model predicted ophthalmopathy a median 6.5 months before onset.

The source of this sequence is a man aged 18-30 years with Graves disease. The J gene is TRBJ2-7, the V gene TRBV27; either TRBD1 or TRBD2 may supply D (6 bases each). The sample here was peripheral blood mononuclear cells (PBMCs), taken at new diagnosis, from a patient treated with antithyroid drugs. The CDR3 is CASSWRGTPAYEQYF. The CDR3 DNA reads as TGTGCCAGCAGTTGGAGGGGGACCCCCGCCTACGAGCAGTACTTC.